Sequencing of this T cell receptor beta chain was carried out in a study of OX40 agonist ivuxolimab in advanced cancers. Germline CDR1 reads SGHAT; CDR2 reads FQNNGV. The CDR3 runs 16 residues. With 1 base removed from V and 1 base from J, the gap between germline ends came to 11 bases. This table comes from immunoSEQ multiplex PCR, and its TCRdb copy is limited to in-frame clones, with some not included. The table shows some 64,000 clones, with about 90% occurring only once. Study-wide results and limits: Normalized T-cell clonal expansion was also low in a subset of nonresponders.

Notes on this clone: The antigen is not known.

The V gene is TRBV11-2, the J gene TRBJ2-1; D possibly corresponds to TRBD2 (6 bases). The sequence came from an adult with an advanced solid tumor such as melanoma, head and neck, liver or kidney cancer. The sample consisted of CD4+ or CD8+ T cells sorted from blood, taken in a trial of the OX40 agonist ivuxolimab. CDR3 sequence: CASSLVLRGSYNEQFF. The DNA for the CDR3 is TGTGCCAGCAGCTTAGTTCTGCGGGGATCCTACAATGAGCAGTTCTTC.